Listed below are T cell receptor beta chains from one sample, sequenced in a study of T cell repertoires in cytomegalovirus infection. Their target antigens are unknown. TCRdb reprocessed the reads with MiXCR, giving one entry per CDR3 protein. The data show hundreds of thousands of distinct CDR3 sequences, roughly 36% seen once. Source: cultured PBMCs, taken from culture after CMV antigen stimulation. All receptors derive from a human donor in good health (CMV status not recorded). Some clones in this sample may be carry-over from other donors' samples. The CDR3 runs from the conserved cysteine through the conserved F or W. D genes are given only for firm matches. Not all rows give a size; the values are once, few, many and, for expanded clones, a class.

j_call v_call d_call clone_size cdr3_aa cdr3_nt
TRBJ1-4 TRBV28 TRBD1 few CASSTPGQGLTNEKLFF TGTGCCAGCAGCACACCCGGACAGGGATTGACTAATGAAAAACTGTTTTTT
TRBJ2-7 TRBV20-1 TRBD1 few CSAKGSTGRYEQYF TGCAGTGCTAAAGGATCGACAGGGCGGTACGAGCAGTACTTC
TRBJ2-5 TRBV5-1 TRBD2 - CASSSPGGTSGGPQETQYF TGCGCCAGCAGCTCCCCCGGGGGGACTAGCGGGGGGCCCCAAGAGACCCAGTACTTC
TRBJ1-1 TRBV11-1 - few CACSRGVTEAFF TGTGCCTGCTCCAGGGGCGTTACTGAAGCTTTCTTT
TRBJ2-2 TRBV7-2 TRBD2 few CASSLGASGDANTGELFF TGTGCCAGCAGCTTAGGGGCTAGCGGAGATGCGAACACCGGGGAGCTGTTTTTT
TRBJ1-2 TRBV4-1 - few CASSQDGDFGYTF TGCGCCAGCAGCCAAGATGGGGATTTTGGCTACACCTTC
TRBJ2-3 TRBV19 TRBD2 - CASSFRPGLATLDTQYF TGTGCCAGTAGTTTTCGGCCGGGACTAGCGACGTTGGATACGCAGTATTTT
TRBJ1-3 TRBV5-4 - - CASSLVVRALWSSGNTIYF TGTGCCAGCAGCTTGGTTGTCAGAGCTCTCTGGAGCTCTGGAAACACCATATATTTT
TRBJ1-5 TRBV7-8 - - CASSFRPGGQPQHF TGTGCCAGCAGCTTCCGACCCGGCGGGCAGCCCCAGCATTTT
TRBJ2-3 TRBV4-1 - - CASSQAREDTQYF TGCGCCAGCAGCCAAGCCAGGGAAGATACGCAGTATTTT
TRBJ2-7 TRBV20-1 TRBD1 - CSARDSTSGGSYEQYF TGCAGTGCTAGAGACTCAACGTCAGGGGGTTCCTACGAGCAGTACTTC
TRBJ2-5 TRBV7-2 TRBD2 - CASSLVGLAEYQETQYF TGTGCCAGCAGCTTAGTAGGCCTAGCGGAGTACCAAGAGACCCAGTACTTC
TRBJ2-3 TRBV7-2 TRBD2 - CASSRPGLAGGNTQYF TGTGCCAGCAGTCGCCCCGGGCTAGCGGGGGGCAATACGCAGTATTTT
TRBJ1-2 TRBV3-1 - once CASSQRSGVYGYTF TGTGCCAGCAGCCAAAGGTCGGGGGTCTATGGCTACACCTTC
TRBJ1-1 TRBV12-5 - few CASGLVGHTEAFF TGTGCTAGTGGTTTGGTAGGGCACACTGAAGCTTTCTTT
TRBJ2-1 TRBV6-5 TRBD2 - CASSASGGPRFF TGTGCCAGCAGTGCCAGCGGGGGGCCGAGGTTCTTC
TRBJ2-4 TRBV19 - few CASTGIQYF TGTGCCAGTACCGGCATTCAGTACTTC
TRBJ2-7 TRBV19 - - CASSLGRSSYEQSF TGTGCCAGTAGTCTGGGCAGGAGCTCCTACGAGCAGTCCTTC
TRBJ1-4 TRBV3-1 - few CASSPWGTKEKLFF TGTGCCAGCAGCCCCTGGGGGACCAAGGAAAAACTGTTTTTT
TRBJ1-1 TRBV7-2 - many CASSAHREGTEAFF TGTGCCAGCAGCGCGCACAGGGAGGGGACTGAAGCTTTCTTT
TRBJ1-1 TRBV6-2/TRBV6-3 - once CASSYLTPLGRGNTEAFF TGTGCCAGCAGTTACTTGACCCCCTTGGGCCGGGGGAACACTGAAGCTTTCTTT
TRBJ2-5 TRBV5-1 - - CASHSRGPGETQYF TGCGCCAGCCATTCCAGGGGCCCGGGAGAGACCCAGTACTTC
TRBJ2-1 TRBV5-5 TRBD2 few CASSPAAYSGSGIINEQFF TGTGCCAGCAGCCCTGCCGCGTATAGCGGGAGTGGCATCATCAATGAGCAGTTCTTC
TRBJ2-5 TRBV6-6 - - CASNHVDREETQYF TGTGCCAGCAACCATGTGGACAGAGAAGAGACCCAGTACTTC
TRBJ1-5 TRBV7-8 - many CASSFFSGDQPQHF TGTGCCAGCAGCTTTTTCTCCGGGGATCAGCCCCAGCATTTT
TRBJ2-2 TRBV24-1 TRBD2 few CATGLAGGPGELFF TGTGCCACCGGACTAGCGGGGGGCCCCGGGGAGCTGTTTTTT
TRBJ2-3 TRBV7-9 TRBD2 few CASRPGLAGADTQYF TGTGCCAGCAGGCCCGGACTAGCGGGAGCAGATACGCAGTATTTT
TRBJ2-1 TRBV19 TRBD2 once CASTRGGQSYNEQFF TGTGCCAGTACCCGGGGGGGCCAATCCTACAATGAGCAGTTCTTC
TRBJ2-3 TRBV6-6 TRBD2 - CASRLAGESDTQYF TGTGCCAGCAGACTAGCGGGAGAGTCAGATACGCAGTATTTT
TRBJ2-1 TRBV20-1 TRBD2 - CSAPPSSGANNEQFF TGCAGTGCTCCCCCCTCTAGCGGGGCAAACAATGAGCAGTTCTTC
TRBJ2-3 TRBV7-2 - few CASSSPTTDTQYF TGTGCCAGCAGCTCGCCTACCACAGATACGCAGTATTTT
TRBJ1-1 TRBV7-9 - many CASSPNTVNTEAFF TGTGCCAGCAGCCCGAATACAGTGAACACTGAAGCTTTCTTT
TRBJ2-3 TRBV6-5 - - CASSQELRDTQYF TGTGCCAGCAGCCAGGAACTTCGAGATACGCAGTATTTT
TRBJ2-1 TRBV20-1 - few CSALITGVNEQFF TGCAGTGCTCTCATTACTGGCGTCAATGAGCAGTTCTTC
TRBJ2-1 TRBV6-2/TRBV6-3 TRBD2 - CASSRGRTNEQFF TGTGCCAGCAGCCGCGGGAGGACCAATGAGCAGTTCTTC
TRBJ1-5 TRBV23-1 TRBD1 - CASSHPDRARAASNQPQHF TGCGCCAGCAGTCATCCGGACAGGGCCCGCGCAGCGAGCAATCAGCCCCAGCATTTT
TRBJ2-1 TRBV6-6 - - CASSYLSGEQFF TGTGCCAGCAGTTACCTAAGCGGTGAGCAGTTCTTC
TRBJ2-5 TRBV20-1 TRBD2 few CSASPFLAGTQETQYF TGCAGTGCTAGCCCCTTCCTAGCGGGAACCCAAGAGACCCAGTACTTC
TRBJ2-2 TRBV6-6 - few CASNPRGEAGELFF TGTGCCAGCAACCCTAGGGGGGAGGCCGGGGAGCTGTTTTTT
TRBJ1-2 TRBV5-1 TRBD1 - CASSRDRDYGYTF TGCGCCAGCAGCCGCGACAGGGACTATGGCTACACCTTC
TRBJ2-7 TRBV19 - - CASSLEGPYEQYF TGTGCCAGTAGTCTCGAGGGCCCATACGAGCAGTACTTC
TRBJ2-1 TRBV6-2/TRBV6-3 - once CASRTRPGSHEQFF TGTGCCAGCAGAACCAGACCGGGTTCTCATGAGCAGTTCTTC
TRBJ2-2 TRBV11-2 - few CASSLELTGELFF TGTGCCAGCAGCTTAGAACTAACCGGGGAGCTGTTTTTT
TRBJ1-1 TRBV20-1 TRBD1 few CSALRQGGTEAFF TGCAGTGCCCTAAGACAGGGAGGAACTGAAGCTTTCTTT
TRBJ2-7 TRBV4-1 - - CASSQSDRTYEQYF TGCGCCAGCAGCCAGTCCGACAGGACCTACGAGCAGTACTTC
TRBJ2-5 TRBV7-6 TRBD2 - CASLGREGEETQYF TGTGCCAGCCTCGGGCGGGAGGGGGAGGAGACCCAGTACTTC
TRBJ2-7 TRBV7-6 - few CASSSRGDYEQYF TGTGCCAGCAGCTCCAGGGGGGACTACGAGCAGTACTTC
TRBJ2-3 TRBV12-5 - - CASGLRPGDTQYF TGTGCTAGTGGTTTGAGGCCCGGAGATACGCAGTATTTT
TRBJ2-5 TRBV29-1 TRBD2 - CSVFPAGGPGETQYF TGCAGCGTGTTCCCAGCGGGAGGGCCTGGAGAGACCCAGTACTTC